This T cell receptor beta chain stems from a study of blood T cells in healthy people across ages. Broader study findings: Roughly linear declines in TCR beta diversity per million T cells occurred with age. Calculation of diversity from one million T cells yielded estimates considered to be underestimates.

Trimming shortened V by 3 bases and J by 4 bases, and 6 bases separated the two germline ends. The CDR3 totals 12 residues. This clonotype was seen a handful of times. No antigen is known for it. Next came a second PCR, run for about 7 to 11 cycles, which used a sample-barcoded 5' primer along with a J-beta primer mix. Samples each returned at least 2.5 million CDR3-containing paired-end reads. Using its own MiXCR run on the 5' RACE reads, TCRdb lists one record per CDR3 protein. The table records 800,000 or so distinct CDR3 sequences, roughly 25% of them present only once. PBMCs were isolated at a quantity of at least 6 million per sample. The sample also formed part of further work on T cells of mothers and their children.

The source of this sequence is a boy aged 5-17 years in good health. V usage is TRBV12-3 or TRBV12-4 and J usage is TRBJ1-2; D gene ambiguous. The sequenced sample consisted of blood. The CDR3 DNA sequence: TGTGCCAGCAGTTTCTCCCCCTATGGCTACACCTTC. Its protein product is CASSFSPYGYTF.